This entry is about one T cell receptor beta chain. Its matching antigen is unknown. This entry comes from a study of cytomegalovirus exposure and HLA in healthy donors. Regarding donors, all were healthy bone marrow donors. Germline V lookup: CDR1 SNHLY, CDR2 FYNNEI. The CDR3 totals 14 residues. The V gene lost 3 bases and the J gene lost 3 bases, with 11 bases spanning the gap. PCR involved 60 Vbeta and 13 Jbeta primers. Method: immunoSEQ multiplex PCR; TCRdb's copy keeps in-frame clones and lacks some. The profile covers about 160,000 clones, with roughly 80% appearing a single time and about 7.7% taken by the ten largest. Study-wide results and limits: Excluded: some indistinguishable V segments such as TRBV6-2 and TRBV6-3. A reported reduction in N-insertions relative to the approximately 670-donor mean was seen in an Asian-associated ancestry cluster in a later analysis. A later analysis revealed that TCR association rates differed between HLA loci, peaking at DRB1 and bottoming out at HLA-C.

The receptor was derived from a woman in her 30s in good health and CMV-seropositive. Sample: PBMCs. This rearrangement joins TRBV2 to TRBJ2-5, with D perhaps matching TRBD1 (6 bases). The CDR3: CASSDNRDEETQYF. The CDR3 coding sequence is TGTGCCAGCAGTGATAACAGGGATGAAGAGACCCAGTACTTC.